This T cell receptor (beta chain) comes out of a study of T cell responses to AZD1222 COVID-19 vaccine. Produced via immunoSEQ multiplex PCR; TCRdb's table is partial and in-frame only. The profile covers 150,000 to 200,000 clones, with 80% to 95% appearing a single time and 3.5% to 4.5% taken by the ten largest. This CDR3 is built from 14 residues. CDR1 SGHDT and CDR2 YYEEEE come from the germline V gene. The V and J ends lost 1 base and 3 bases respectively, with 8 bases between them. The sample in question was peripheral blood, obtained on day 0 of AZD1222 vaccination. The V gene is TRBV5-6, the J gene TRBJ1-5; D not certain. The receptor's source is an adult in good health. Written as DNA, the CDR3 is TGTGCCAGCAGCTTGAGCAGGTACAATCAGCCCCAGCATTTT. Translation: CASSLSRYNQPQHF.